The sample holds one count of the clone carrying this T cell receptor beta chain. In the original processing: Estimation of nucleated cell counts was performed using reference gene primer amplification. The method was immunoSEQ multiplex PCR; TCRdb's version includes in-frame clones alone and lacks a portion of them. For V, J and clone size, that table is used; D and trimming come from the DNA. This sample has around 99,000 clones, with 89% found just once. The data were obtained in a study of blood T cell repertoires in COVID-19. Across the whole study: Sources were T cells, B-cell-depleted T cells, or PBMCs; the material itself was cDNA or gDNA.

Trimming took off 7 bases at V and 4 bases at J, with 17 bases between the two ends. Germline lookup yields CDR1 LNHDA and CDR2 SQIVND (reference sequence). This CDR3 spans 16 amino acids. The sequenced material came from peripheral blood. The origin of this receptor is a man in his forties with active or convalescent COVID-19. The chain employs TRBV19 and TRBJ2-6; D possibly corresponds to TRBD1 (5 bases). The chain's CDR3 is CASTSPSGKGANVLTF. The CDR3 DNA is TGTGCCAGTACCTCCCCCTCAGGGAAAGGGGCCAACGTCCTGACTTTC.